The rows below give T cell receptor beta chains drawn from one sample of a study of blood T cell repertoires in COVID-19. The assay was immunoSEQ multiplex PCR, and TCRdb's table has in-frame clones only and misses some. The table records over 75,000 clones, around four fifths of them present only once. Sequenced input: peripheral blood. Receptor source: a human donor in a cohort sampled during active COVID-19. Each CDR3 is given with its conserved first and last residue. D genes are given only for firm matches. Part of the rows lack a size; the others show once, few, many or a class for expanded clones.

CDR3 DNA	CDR3 protein	D gene	V gene	J gene	clone size
TGTGCCAGCAGCCCCAGGGGGAAGGGAGATACGCAGTATTTT	CASSPRGKGDTQYF	TRBD1	TRBV7-2	TRBJ2-3	-
TGTGCCAGCAGCCAACAGGGGGCCTCTAGCACAGATACGCAGTATTTT	CASSQQGASSTDTQYF	TRBD1	TRBV5-4	TRBJ2-3	few
TGTGCCAGCAGTTTGTTAGGACAGGGCGAAAGCTATGGCTACACCTTC	CASSLLGQGESYGYTF	TRBD1	TRBV28	TRBJ1-2	few
TGTGCCAGCAGTTCTTCCATTGACAGGGGGGAAGGCACAGATACGCAGTATTTT	CASSSSIDRGEGTDTQYF	TRBD1	TRBV27	TRBJ2-3	-
TGTGCCAGTAGTATAGGGGGGCTACCATTGAATTTT	CASSIGGLPLNF	-	TRBV19	TRBJ1-5	-
TGCGCCAGCAGTAGAAACAGGGGCCTCTCTGGAAACACCATATATTTT	CASSRNRGLSGNTIYF	TRBD1	TRBV10-1	TRBJ1-3	few
TGTGCCAGCAGCCTCCAGGACAGGGGGCTTAATTCACCCCTCCACTTT	CASSLQDRGLNSPLHF	TRBD1	TRBV5-5	TRBJ1-6	-
TGTGCCAGCTCACCACCAGGGGGCGCGTATTTAACGTCCTACGAGCAGTACTTC	CASSPPGGAYLTSYEQYF	TRBD1	TRBV18	TRBJ2-7	-
TGCAGCGTTCGATTAGGGAGGGACCCAGAGGAGACCCAGTACTTC	CSVRLGRDPEETQYF	TRBD2	TRBV29-1	TRBJ2-5	-
TGTGCCAGCAGTTCGCCTAGCAGAGCGGGCGTTGGAGGAAACACCATATATTTT	CASSSPSRAGVGGNTIYF	-	TRBV27	TRBJ1-3	-
TGTGCCAGCACCAGCAGGGGAACTAGGTATGGCTACACCTTC	CASTSRGTRYGYTF	-	TRBV2	TRBJ1-2	many
TGTGCCTGGAACCTAGCGGGTGATACGCAGTATTTT	CAWNLAGDTQYF	TRBD2	TRBV30	TRBJ2-3	-
TGTGCCAGCAGCCCCCTGGGACTATCAATCCGTTCCAATGAGCAGTTCTTC	CASSPLGLSIRSNEQFF	TRBD2	TRBV6-2/TRBV6-3	TRBJ2-1	-
TGTGCCAGTAGTATAAGAAACAGGGGAGATACGCAGTATTTT	CASSIRNRGDTQYF	TRBD1	TRBV19	TRBJ2-3	-
TGTGCCAGCAGCAACCGACAGGGCTCTGGAAACACCATATATTTT	CASSNRQGSGNTIYF	TRBD1	TRBV5-4	TRBJ1-3	-
TGTGCCAGCTCACCGATGACTAGCGGGATCACAGATACGCAGTATTTT	CASSPMTSGITDTQYF	TRBD2	TRBV18	TRBJ2-3	once
TGTGCCAGCAGTCGGGACAGGGTAAGCAATCAGCCCCAGCATTTT	CASSRDRVSNQPQHF	TRBD1	TRBV2	TRBJ1-5	-
TGTGCCAGCAGTCAAGAGTCCGGGACAGGGCACGGCTACACCTTC	CASSQESGTGHGYTF	TRBD1	TRBV5-5	TRBJ1-2	-
TGTGCCAGTAGCCCCTCCCCGGCATCGGGCACTGAAGCTTTCTTT	CASSPSPASGTEAFF	-	TRBV19	TRBJ1-1	-
TGTGCCAGCAGCGTAGCCGGCGGGGGCCCCGGGGAGCTGTTTTTT	CASSVAGGGPGELFF	-	TRBV9	TRBJ2-2	-
TGTGCCAGCAGCCCTATACTAGCGGGAGGGCAGTTCTTC	CASSPILAGGQFF	TRBD2	TRBV7-2	TRBJ2-1	once
TGTGCCAGCAGCCAAGGACTAGCGGCGAGGAATGAGCAGTTCTTC	CASSQGLAARNEQFF	TRBD2	TRBV3-1/TRBV3-2	TRBJ2-1	few
TGTGCCACCAGTGACCAGAACGGGACAGCCGCCTACGAGCAGTACTTC	CATSDQNGTAAYEQYF	TRBD1	TRBV24-1	TRBJ2-7	-
TGTGCCAGCAGCTCGCCCACCACTACCACAGATACGCAGTATTTT	CASSSPTTTTDTQYF	-	TRBV7-2	TRBJ2-3	-
TGCGCCAGCAGCTTGTTCAGTCCTTCTAATGAAAAACTGTTTTTT	CASSLFSPSNEKLFF	-	TRBV5-1	TRBJ1-4	once
TGTGCCAGCAGTGCCGGTGCACCTCCTCGGACTGAAGCTTTCTTT	CASSAGAPPRTEAFF	-	TRBV28	TRBJ1-1	-
TGTGCCAGCTCGCCCAGACAGACGAACACTGAAGCTTTCTTT	CASSPRQTNTEAFF	-	TRBV18	TRBJ1-1	-
TGTGCCAGTAGTATTTCCGGGAGGGCCTACGAGCAGTACTTC	CASSISGRAYEQYF	TRBD2	TRBV19	TRBJ2-7	-
TGTGCCAGCAGTTCAGAGACAGGTCGTGCCGGGGAGCTGTTTTTT	CASSSETGRAGELFF	-	TRBV27	TRBJ2-2	-
TGTGCCAGCTCACCACCCATGGACAGGGCCGGCTACGAGCAGTACTTC	CASSPPMDRAGYEQYF	TRBD1	TRBV18	TRBJ2-7	-
TGTGCCAGCAGCTTAGGACTAGCTTGGAGCACAGATACGCAGTATTTT	CASSLGLAWSTDTQYF	TRBD2	TRBV7-2	TRBJ2-3	-
TGTGCCAGCTCACCACCGAAGCCTAGCGGGACACTAGATACGCAGTATTTT	CASSPPKPSGTLDTQYF	TRBD2	TRBV18	TRBJ2-3	once
TGTGCCACCAGTGACACCCACGGGTCAGATACGCAGTATTTT	CATSDTHGSDTQYF	-	TRBV24-1	TRBJ2-3	medium-sized
TGTGCCAGCAGCCAAGAAGCACGGGGGTTTGAAGCTTTCTTT	CASSQEARGFEAFF	-	TRBV3-1/TRBV3-2	TRBJ1-1	-
TGTGCCAGCAGCTATCTGGATACGCAGTATTTT	CASSYLDTQYF	-	TRBV5-4	TRBJ2-3	-
TGCGCCAGCAGCCCACAGGGAAACTCTGAAGCTTTCTTT	CASSPQGNSEAFF	-	TRBV5-1	TRBJ1-1	-
TGTGCCAGCAGCCAAGTAGTAAGCCGAGAGCAGTACTTC	CASSQVVSREQYF	-	TRBV3-1/TRBV3-2	TRBJ2-7	few
TGCGCCAGCAGCCCCACTAGCAACGAGCAGTACTTC	CASSPTSNEQYF	-	TRBV5-1	TRBJ2-7	-
TGTGCCAGCAGTTACGGGCAGGGGGCCGATAATGAAAAACTGTTTTTT	CASSYGQGADNEKLFF	TRBD1	TRBV6-6	TRBJ1-4	-